The clone carrying this TCR beta chain showed up just a few times. This CDR3 is built from 15 residues. V shed 3 bases, J shed 3 bases, and the junction held 5 bases outside the gene matches. Per the germline V gene, CDR1 is SGHTA and CDR2 is FQGNSA. The sample is drawn from a study of blood T cells in healthy people across ages. As for the study in general: There was about one barcoded beta molecule captured by template switching per two T cells.

A second roughly 6 to 11 cycle PCR used barcoded and J-beta primers. Each CDR3 protein gets one entry after TCRdb re-called the 5' RACE reads with MiXCR. The sample lists over a million distinct CDR3 sequences; more than 35% were seen once. This chain connects TRBV7-2 to TRBJ2-3; 8 nucleotides match TRBD1. The specimen sequenced was blood. The TCR comes from a woman aged 55-70 years in good health. CDR3 sequence: CASSFDRGRTDTQYF. The CDR3 DNA reads as TGTGCCAGCAGCTTCGACAGGGGAAGGACAGATACGCAGTATTTT.